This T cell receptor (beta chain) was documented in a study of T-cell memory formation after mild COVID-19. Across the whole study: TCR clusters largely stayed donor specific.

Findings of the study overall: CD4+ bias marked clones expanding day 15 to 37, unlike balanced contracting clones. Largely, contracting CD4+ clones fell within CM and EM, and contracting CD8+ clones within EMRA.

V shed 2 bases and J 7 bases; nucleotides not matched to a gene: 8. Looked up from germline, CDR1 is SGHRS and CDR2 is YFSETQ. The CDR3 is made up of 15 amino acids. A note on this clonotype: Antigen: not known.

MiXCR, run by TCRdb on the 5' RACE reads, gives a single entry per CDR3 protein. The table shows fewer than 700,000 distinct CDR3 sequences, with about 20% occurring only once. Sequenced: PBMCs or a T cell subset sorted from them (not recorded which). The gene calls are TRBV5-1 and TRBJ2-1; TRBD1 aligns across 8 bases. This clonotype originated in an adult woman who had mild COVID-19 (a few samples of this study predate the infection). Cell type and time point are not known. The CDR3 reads CASSFPGQVVNEQFF. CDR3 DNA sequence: TGCGCCAGCAGCTTCCCGGGACAGGTTGTTAATGAGCAGTTCTTC.